The 14 T cell receptor beta chains reported below all come from one sample, sequenced in a study of CD8 T cells in ankylosing spondylitis. Study results and limitations: Ankylosing spondylitis blood seemed to carry a telltale TCR beta motif made of about 8 highly homologous variants.

TCRdb fed the 5' RACE reads into MiXCR, producing one record per CDR3 protein. The repertoire holds 750,000 to 850,000 distinct CDR3 sequences, with roughly 10% as singletons. The antigens for these receptors are not known. The specimen sequenced was blood, either unsorted or a sorted T cell fraction (not recorded which). Receptors originate from a male donor with ankylosing spondylitis.

This clonotype was observed a handful of times. The chain joins TRBV7-9 to TRBJ2-5, with D perhaps TRBD2 (5 bases). Trimming shortened V by 3 bases and J by 2 bases, and 13 bases separated the two germline ends. Germline assignment: CDR1 SEHNR and CDR2 FQNEAQ (reference sequence). This CDR3 spans 15 amino acids. The CDR3 DNA reads TGTGCCAGCAGCTTCGGATCACTAGGACAAGAGACCCAGTACTTC. This translates into CASSFGSLGQETQYF.

The rearrangement joins TRBV18 to TRBJ1-1; possibly TRBD1 for D (6 bases). V dropped 2 bases and J dropped 6 bases, with 10 bases sitting between them. The CDR3 totals 13 residues. From germline, CDR1 is KGHSH and CDR2 LQKENI. CDR3 sequence (DNA): TGTGCCAGCTCACCATTGTGGACAGCTGAAGCTTTCTTT. Its translation: CASSPLWTAEAFF.

A remark on this clonotype: The junction departs from germline at one end; a sequencing error may be responsible. This chain joins TRBV5-1 and TRBJ1-2, with D tentatively TRBD1 (5 bases). This CDR3 is built from 18 residues. The germline CDR1 and CDR2 sequences are SGHRS and YFSETQ. This CDR3 is CASSVDSYVRLSPYDYTF. In DNA, the CDR3 is TGCGCCAGCTCCGTCGACAGTTACGTTCGGCTATCGCCCTATGACTACACCTTC.

This clonotype has just a few counts. The V call is TRBV9, the J call TRBJ2-7; D is perhaps TRBD1 or TRBD2 (5 bases each). Germline V gene sequence: CDR1 SGDLS, CDR2 YYNGEE. This CDR3 is 16 amino acids long. The V end was cut by 4 bases, the J end by 4 bases, with 21 bases between. The CDR3 is CASSPSMGEIRYEQYF. DNA for the CDR3: TGTGCCAGCAGCCCATCAATGGGGGAGATAAGATACGAGCAGTACTTC.

This clonotype has ten or more counts. The genes are TRBV29-1 and TRBJ1-5; possibly TRBD1 for D (5 bases). Germline assignment: CDR1 SQVTM and CDR2 ANQGSEA. Trimming cost V 4 bases and J 4 bases, with 8 bases left between them. The CDR3 has 12 amino acids. Here the CDR3 DNA reads TGCAGCGTTGGTCGGGGGAATCAGCCCCAGCATTTT. Translation: CSVGRGNQPQHF.

This clonotype was detected only a few times. The chain recombines TRBV15 with TRBJ2-1; D remains unclear. The V end was cut by 3 bases, the J end by 1 base, with 7 bases between. Germline loops: CDR1 LNHNV, CDR2 YYDKDF (reference sequence). There are 14 residues in the CDR3. This chain's CDR3 is CATSSITSYNEQFF. The CDR3, as DNA: TGTGCCACCAGCAGTATTACTTCCTACAATGAGCAGTTCTTC. The full variable domain, rest sourced from reference TRBV15 and TRBJ2-1, is DAMVIQNPRYQVTQFGKPVTLSCSQTLNHNVMYWYQQKSSQAPKLLFHYYDKDFNNEADTPDNFQSRRPNTSFCFLDIRSPGLGDTAMYLCATSSITSYNEQFFGPGTRLTVL.

The V gene is TRBV5-1, the J gene TRBJ2-3; 7 bases agree with TRBD2. CDR3 size: 15 residues. J was trimmed by 8 bases and V by 4 bases; bases with no gene match: 13. In germline, CDR1 is SGHRS, CDR2 YFSETQ. The CDR3 loop reads CASSPAQAGEGTQYF. The DNA of the CDR3 is TGCGCCAGCAGCCCAGCCCAGGCGGGGGAGGGTACGCAGTATTTT.

This clonotype was counted many times. The CDR3 DNA follows: TGTGCCAGCAGCTTAGCGCGACTAGCGGGCACAGATACGCAGTATTTT. It yields the protein CASSLARLAGTDTQYF. J is TRBJ2-3 and V is TRBV7-9; 9 nucleotides agree with TRBD2. The CDR3 sequence is 16 residues long. Germline CDR1 is SEHNR and CDR2 is FQNEAQ (reference sequence). J was trimmed by 1 base and V by 0 bases; bases with no gene match: 2.

The chain employs TRBV5-1 and TRBJ1-2, with TRBD1 matching 8 bases. The junction had 4 bases not matched to a gene; V was cut back by 0 bases and J by 3 bases. This CDR3 is built from 15 residues. Germline V gives CDR1 SGHRS, CDR2 YFSETQ. The CDR3 DNA sequence: TGCGCCAGCAGCTTGGGACAGGGGACGGACTATGGCTACACCTTC. Protein: CASSLGQGTDYGYTF.

This clonotype was seen a few times. The rearrangement links TRBV12-3 or TRBV12-4 to TRBJ2-3; D unclear. This CDR3 region has 12 residues. V gave up 6 bases and J gave up 4 bases, with 8 bases separating them. CDR3 bases: TGTGCCAGCAGGCGACAAGCAGATACGCAGTATTTT. Residues: CASRRQADTQYF.

This clonotype came up many times. The V gene is TRBV25-1, the J gene TRBJ1-2; TRBD1 matches 7 bases. The germline gives CDR1 MGHDK, CDR2 SYGVNS. The CDR3 covers 16 residues. V shed 2 bases and J 4 bases; nucleotides not matched to a gene: 10. The CDR3 region has the DNA TGTGCCAGCAGTGAAATCGGAGGGGGCACTGGCTATGGCTACACCTTC. Protein: CASSEIGGGTGYGYTF.

This clonotype was found a few times. J is TRBJ1-1 and V is TRBV20-1; D unresolved. The CDR3 contains 13 residues. V lost 3 bases, J lost 0 bases, and 8 bases lay in between. The germline V gene has CDR1 DFQATT and CDR2 SNEGSKA (reference sequence). The DNA of the CDR3 is TGCAGTGCTAGTCTACAGATGAACACTGAAGCTTTCTTT. Its translation: CSASLQMNTEAFF.

This clonotype was seen many times. V gene TRBV20-1 combines with J gene TRBJ1-6; TRBD1 might be the D (5 bases). The V gene lost 6 bases and the J gene lost 5 bases, with 11 bases spanning the gap. Germline V gives CDR1 DFQATT, CDR2 SNEGSKA (reference sequence). The CDR3 is 13 amino acids. The DNA for the CDR3 is TGCAGTGCCCGGGGCAGCCATAATTCACCCCTCCACTTT. Protein sequence: CSARGSHNSPLHF.

The chain employs TRBV18 and TRBJ2-7, with 10 bases fitting TRBD2. The V gene's germline CDR1 is KGHSH and CDR2 LQKENI. J was trimmed by 1 base and V by 1 base; bases with no gene match: 4. The CDR3 loop spans 16 amino acids. CDR3 nucleotide sequence: TGTGCCAGCTCACCACTGGCTAGCGGGAGTTCCTACGAGCAGTACTTC. Translated, it gives CASSPLASGSSYEQYF.